This T cell receptor (beta chain) was captured by sequencing in a study of T cells after yellow fever vaccination. Study observations and caveats: Repertoires sorted by FACS could include abundant clonotypes that are contaminants from the bulk population. The study re-detected most primary-vaccination clones after the booster (around 96% CD4, roughly 85% CD8).

Generation of TCR cDNA used 5'RACE template switching (which added a universal primer site and UMIs). TCRdb re-derived calls from the 5' RACE reads in MiXCR, one entry per CDR3 protein. This sample has some 200,000 distinct CDR3 sequences, with about 3% found just once. This CDR3 has 15 residues. V lost 4 bases to trimming and J lost 6 bases, with 17 bases between them. CDR1 SGDLS and CDR2 YYNGEE come from the germline V gene. Turning to this clonotype: What it recognizes is unknown.

The TCR comes from a man younger than 35 who received the YFV17D yellow fever vaccine. The material was CD4+ T cells sorted from PBMCs, obtained 10 days after the yellow fever booster vaccination. The chain carries TRBV9 and TRBJ2-4, with D perhaps being TRBD1 or TRBD2 (6 bases each). CDR3 protein: CASSPGGGLSNIQYF. DNA for the CDR3: TGTGCCAGCAGCCCTGGTGGGGGGCTCTCAAACATTCAGTACTTC.